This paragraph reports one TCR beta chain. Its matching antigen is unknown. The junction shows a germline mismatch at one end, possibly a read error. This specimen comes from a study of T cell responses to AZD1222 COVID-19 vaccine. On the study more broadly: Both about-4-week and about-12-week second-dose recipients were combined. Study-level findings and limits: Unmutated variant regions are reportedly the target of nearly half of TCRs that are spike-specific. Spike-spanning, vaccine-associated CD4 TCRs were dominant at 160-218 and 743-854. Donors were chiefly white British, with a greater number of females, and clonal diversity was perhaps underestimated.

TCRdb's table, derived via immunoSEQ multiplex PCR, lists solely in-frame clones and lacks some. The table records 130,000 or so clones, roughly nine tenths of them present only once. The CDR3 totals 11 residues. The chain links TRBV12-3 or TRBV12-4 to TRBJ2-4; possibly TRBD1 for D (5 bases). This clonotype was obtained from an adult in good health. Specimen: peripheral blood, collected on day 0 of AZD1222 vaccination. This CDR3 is CASVVGLKWHF. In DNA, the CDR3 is TGTGCCAGCGTGGTGGGGCTAAAGTGGCACTTC.